This T cell receptor (beta chain) was captured by sequencing in a study of human CD4 T cells and Enterobacteriaceae (dated by TCRdb to about 2020). Notes on the research overall: E. coli, K. pneumoniae, E. aerogenes, S. flexneri, S. sonnei, S. typhimurium and S. aureus served as the stimulating bacteria and were heat-inactivated after culture.

Broader findings and caveats from the paper: Enterobacteriaceae-reactive repertoires were polyclonal but contained fewer clonotypes than S. aureus- or M. tuberculosis-reactive repertoires, and co-clustering of the Enterobacteriaceae-reactive repertoires together was observed. Clonotypes shared among Enterobacteriaceae cultures accounted for about 26-55% of unique rearrangements but about 60-95% of templates, while sharing with control bacteria was rare.

After roughly 6-7 days, proliferating activated T cells were FACS-sorted as CFSE-low CD25+ ICOS+ cells. Sorted memory CD4+ T cells were CFSE-labeled and cultured at a 2:1 ratio with irradiated autologous monocytes pulsed with antigen. On a FACSAria III, memory CD4+ T cells were FACS-sorted to over 98% purity, defined as all CD4+ cells except CD45RA+CCR7+CD95- naive cells. Blood from healthy donors was obtained from blood donation centers in Switzerland. Total CD4+ T cells and monocytes were enriched by positive selection with CD4 and CD14 magnetic microbeads. CD8+, CD14+, CD16+, CD56+, CD19+ and CD25-bright cells were excluded before sorting. Bacteria were heat-inactivated for around 2 hours at 60 degrees C and added at approximately 1.9 particles per monocyte, and M. tuberculosis lysate was used at 2.5 to 3.5 ug/ml. Sequencing of TCR Vbeta genes was performed on CFSE-low memory CD4+ T cells that proliferated following primary stimulation with Enterobacteriaceae or control bacteria. Every bacteria-reactive repertoire was analyzed in two to four different donors over two independent experiments. Peripheral blood mononuclear cells were isolated from donor blood using Ficoll-Paque Plus.

Inclusive of the bounding cysteine and phenylalanine, the CDR3 is 13 residues long. This entry keeps only the CDR3 DNA: 39 bases, framed from base 1. Based on the germline V gene, the CDR1 and CDR2 sequences are MNHGY and SVAAGI. V and J are truncated by 5 bases and 1 base respectively, leaving an intervening sequence of 5 bases. Survey-level sequencing, with a detection sensitivity of one cell in 40,000, was applied to the CFSE-low antigen-reactive cultures. The QIAamp DNA Micro Kit was used to extract genomic DNA from cell pellets, and spectrophotometry was used to check the DNA quantity and purity. Amplification of TCR Vbeta CDR3 regions was performed with the immunoSEQ multiplex PCR assay. Sequencing of amplicons was performed on the Illumina HiSeq platform. Each retrieved sequence was 87 nucleotides long and included the CDR3 region. From the authors' description of their analysis: Each unique productive TCR Vbeta nucleotide sequence counted as a clonotype and was quantified by productive template frequency from ImmunoSEQ Analyzer V3.0. Expanded clonotypes were defined by a threshold at the top 5th percentile of each frequency-ranked repertoire. Repertoire overlap was computed as Chao-Jaccard with the R package fossil and visualized by nonmetric multidimensional scaling with the R package MASS. Here the immuneACCESS table is served through TCRdb, limited to in-frame sequences with V and J called. Missing clones are a known gap in these copies; in checked studies unresolved V genes cover under half, and the rest lacks a known reason. V and J calls and clone size are those listed in that table; D and trimming were worked out from the DNA. This sample comprises some 800 clones, around 42% of them detected only once. Of the sample, 44% is held by the ten largest clones.

This clone was picked up one time. Only one base separates this from a far larger clonotype, so it likely reflects a read error. Other DNA sequences in this sample translate to the same CDR3. The receptor comes from a human donor in good health. This chain joins TRBV6-9 to TRBJ2-2; the D gene cannot be named for sure. Sequencing was performed on bacteria-reactive CD4+ T cells grown in culture. Read against the paper, the sample's cell subset or site label means: CFSE-low proliferating memory CD4 T cells sorted after in vitro stimulation with a heat-inactivated bacterium or M. tuberculosis lysate. The DNA reads TGTGCCAGCAGTGACGGGAACACCGGGGAGCTGTTTTTT. Its amino acids are CASSDGNTGELFF.